This T cell receptor beta chain was retrieved from a study of shared clonotypes between healthy human individuals (TCRdb year 2020). Describing the broader study: The cohort comprised a couple of women and a few men aged 18 to 49 years. For each donor, three plates each were used for CD4 naive and CD4 memory, two plates were used for CD8 naive, and one plate was used for CD8 memory. Each donor's leukapheresis produced roughly between roughly 0.9 and 9 billion PBMCs. The study deeply sequenced blood TCR repertoires of five healthy adults to estimate repertoire size and the extent of clonotype sharing between individuals. To increase sequencing depth and limit assay-specific biases, TCR repertoire library preparation and sequencing were carried out by different laboratories using diverse techniques.

General conclusions and limits of the study: Pairwise subsampling indicated that sequencing depth was expected to affect the degree of clonotype sharing among donors. Compared with non-shared clonotypes, the clonotypes found in all four sorted-subset donors had higher generation probabilities. The small number of donors limited the genetic and exposure-history diversity represented. Sampling was restricted to blood, and TCR repertoires in tissues likely differ from the TCR repertoires found in blood. Across a few donors, roughly 5% of naive CD4, approximately 4% of naive CD8, 2.3% of memory CD4, and under 0.45% of memory CD8 clonotypes were shared. Even with the large sequencing depth, rarefaction of the sorted-subset datasets indicated that sequencing was incomplete. Naive subsets generally had larger estimated clonotype richness than memory subsets did.

The CDR3 has 15 amino acids, counting the end cysteine and phenylalanine. Kept here is only the CDR3 DNA, which spans 45 bases and is read in frame from base 1. Looking up the germline V gene (reference sequence) yields CDR1 MNHNY and CDR2 SVGAGI. Clipping removes 5 bases from V and 4 bases from J, with 8 as the unmatched junction base count. A single count supports this clone. There is no known antigen for this receptor. No quality values exist for individual bases; no much larger clone is one base distant. Using the deep immunoSEQ assay, multiplex PCR amplified TCR CDR3 regions from genomic DNA. For each cell subset, the extracted genomic DNA was distributed evenly across all wells of several immunoSEQ 96-well plates, and each plate served as one replicate. For sorted subsets, each replicate PCR was loaded with roughly 200 ng genomic DNA, equivalent to approximately 33,000 T cell genomes. The purified libraries were quantified using a Qubit 3.0 fluorometer, sized with a Bioanalyzer 2100, and then quantified again using the KAPA Library Quantification kit. Each immunoSEQ 96-well plate was sequenced on its own single-read 150-cycle Illumina NextSeq 550 flow cell. In the original analysis: Because the immunoSEQ output included only junctional sequences and no quality scores, the filtering could not be the same as the filtering used for full-length reads. To assign V/J genes and CDR3, sequences were annotated against IMGT germline references using PyIR, a Python wrapper for IgBLAST v1.9. Reads with weak V/J assignments (E-value above 1e-6), missing CDR3, stop codons, out-of-frame junctions, or ambiguous translated residues were removed. V3J clonotypes were defined as sequences sharing an identical inferred V gene, J gene, and CDR3 amino acid sequence. The percentage overlap between two repertoires was calculated by dividing the number of shared unique clonotypes by the size of the smaller repertoire. Repertoire richness was assessed with RTK rarefaction, the Chao1 estimator, and Recon v2.1 estimates of unobserved clonotypes. OLGA was used to compute generation probabilities for all TCRbeta clonotypes that the gDNA method yielded from a handful of donors. TCRdb obtained this table from immuneACCESS and retained in-frame rearrangements with V and J assigned. These tables miss some clones; where compared with another copy, unresolved V genes account for less than half of the shortfall, and the remainder is unexplained. V and J calls and clone size are those listed in that table; D and trimming were worked out from the DNA. This sample is represented by 1,500,000 or so clones; over 95% of them were singletons. Approximately 1.1% of the sample goes to the ten largest clones.

The donors were healthy, HIV-negative adults with no recently reported acute infections or vaccinations. Every donor was a Caucasian adult residing in Nashville, Tennessee, USA. CD4+ T cells were enriched by magnetic negative selection, after which naive cells were positively selected on CD45RA and the negative fraction was taken as the memory subset. Blood was obtained by leukapheresis, after which PBMCs were separated by Ficoll-Histopaque density gradient centrifugation and cryopreserved in liquid nitrogen vapor phase. Analytical flow cytometry was used to check the purity and quantity of every magnetically sorted T cell population. Genomic DNA was isolated from each sorted fraction and quantified by UV absorbance on a Nanodrop 2000c.

This receptor was identified in a man aged 25 to 45 in good health. Recombination joined TRBV6-6 with TRBJ1-5, with 7 bases aligning to TRBD1. Material for sequencing was naive CD4+ T cells sorted from blood. The cell subset or site label for this specimen denotes: CD45RA+ positively selected. The CDR3 region reads CASSTTGVGNQPQHF. The DNA reads as follows: TGTGCCAGCAGTACTACAGGGGTAGGGAATCAGCCCCAGCATTTT.